The 22 T cell receptor beta chains reported below all come from one sample, sequenced in a study of T cell responses to AZD1222 COVID-19 vaccine (dated by TCRdb to about 2021). The intended sense of this specimen's time point label: baseline before first vaccination. The library was produced with the immunoSEQ multiplex PCR assay. The table comes from immuneACCESS by way of TCRdb, which keeps in-frame sequences with V and J called. Part of the clones is missing from these tables; in studies checked, under half for an unresolved V gene and the rest for unknown reasons. Recorded for this sample are 100,000 to 120,000 clones; 88% of them occurred a single time. The top ten constitute more than 1.5% of the sample. This material consisted of peripheral blood, taken on day 0 of AZD1222 vaccination. Source of these receptors: an adult in good health.

The CDR3 bases are TGCGCCAGCAGCACGGGGGCAGGGACCAACACTGAAGCTTTCTTT. Translating gives CASSTGAGTNTEAFF. V gene TRBV5-1 combines with J gene TRBJ1-1; a possible D gene is TRBD1 (6 bases). V gave up 4 bases and J gave up 2 bases, with 15 bases separating them. This CDR3 is built from 15 residues. From germline, CDR1 is SGHRS and CDR2 YFSETQ. The full variable domain, its missing parts supplied by reference TRBV5-1 and TRBJ1-1, is KAGVTQTPRYLIKTRGQQVTLSCSPISGHRSVSWYQQTPGQGLQFLFEYFSETQRNKGNFPGRFSGRQFSNSRSEMNVSTLELGDSALYLCASSTGAGTNTEAFFGQGTRLTVV.

The chain employs TRBV23-1 and TRBJ1-5; 7 bases agree with TRBD1. TRBV23-1 is identified as an open reading frame with a role that is uncertain. V was clipped by 6 bases and J by 0 bases; unmatched bases: 8. CDR3 size: 16 residues. The CDR3 sequence is CASRWDSHYSNQPQHF. The DNA for the CDR3 is TGCGCCAGCAGATGGGACAGTCACTATAGCAATCAGCCCCAGCATTTT.

J is TRBJ2-7 and V is TRBV6-1; no firm D call. The CDR3 is 13 residues long. Trimming removed 1 base from V and 1 base from J, with 5 bases in between. CDR1 is MNHNS, CDR2 SASEGT, per germline. The CDR3 here is CASSEGGSYEQYF. The CDR3 nucleotides read TGTGCCAGCAGTGAAGGCGGATCCTACGAGCAGTACTTC.

The chain carries TRBV3-1 (or the pseudogene TRBV3-2) and TRBJ1-1; unclear D gene. CDR3 size: 14 residues. V was shortened by 3 bases and J by 1 base, with 9 bases between the two germline ends. In germline, CDR1 is LGHDT, CDR2 YNNKEL (reference sequence). CDR3 sequence (DNA): TGTGCCAGCAGCCATTTGCGGAGGAACACTGAAGCTTTCTTT. Amino acid sequence: CASSHLRRNTEAFF.

The chain carries TRBV19 and TRBJ1-5; D is undetermined. CDR1 and CDR2 from the germline V gene are LNHDA and SQIVND (reference sequence). Deletions cut 5 bases from V and 5 bases from J, with 16 bases between. The CDR3 length is 15 residues. The CDR3 DNA reads as TGTGCCAGTAGTCCCTCAAGATCTTCCTATCAGCCCCAGCATTTT. As protein: CASSPSRSSYQPQHF.

This clone was counted once. The chain links TRBV30 to TRBJ2-2; 10 bases fit TRBD1. Germline CDR1 and CDR2: GTSNPN and SVGIG (reference sequence). J gave up 0 bases and V 1 base, and 11 bases lay outside the gene matches. The CDR3 runs 19 residues. The CDR3, as DNA: TGTGCCTGGAGTGGGGTGGGACAGGGGTTTCCCCCGAACACCGGGGAGCTGTTTTTT. Its translation is CAWSGVGQGFPPNTGELFF.

V gene TRBV6-5 combines with J gene TRBJ1-4; possible D gene TRBD1, 6 bases. Germline assignment: CDR1 MNHEY and CDR2 SVGAGI. The CDR3 has 14 amino acids. The germline V and J ends were trimmed by 6 bases and 5 bases, with 13 bases remaining between them. The CDR3 region has the DNA TGTGCCAGCAGAAAGGACAGAGGAAATGAAAAACTGTTTTTT. It is translated as CASRKDRGNEKLFF.

This chain links TRBV10-1 with TRBJ1-5; possibly TRBD1 for D (5 bases). The CDR3 loop spans 12 amino acids. Trimming took 4 bases from V and 7 from J, leaving 8 bases between them. Germline CDR1 reads WNHNN; CDR2 reads SYGVQD (reference sequence). Written as DNA, the CDR3 is TGCGCCAGCAGTGTTGGGGACCAGCCCCAGCATTTT. Its protein is CASSVGDQPQHF.

The chain is built from TRBV6-5 and TRBJ2-7; TRBD1 might be the D (6 bases). The CDR3 sequence is 15 residues long. Between the trimmed V and J ends, which lost 4 bases and 0 bases, there was a span of 13 bases. Germline V gene lookup returns CDR1 MNHEY and CDR2 SVGAGI. CDR3 bases: TGTGCCAGCAGTTCCTACGCACAGGGCTCCTACGAGCAGTACTTC. Amino acid sequence: CASSSYAQGSYEQYF.

V is TRBV4-1 and J is TRBJ1-1; D is uncertain. V dropped 0 bases and J dropped 5 bases, with 25 bases sitting between them. The CDR3 contains 19 residues. Germline CDR1 MGHRA, CDR2 YSYEKL. The CDR3 loop is CASSQDSARRARGSTEAFF. The CDR3, as DNA: TGCGCCAGCAGCCAAGATTCGGCCAGGCGGGCGCGAGGGAGTACTGAAGCTTTCTTT.

This clone was detected once. The chain has TRBV6-1 and TRBJ1-2; 7 bases map to TRBD1. The junction had 10 bases not matched to a gene; V was cut back by 3 bases and J by 6 bases. The CDR3 consists of 15 residues. Germline assignment: CDR1 MNHNS and CDR2 SASEGT. The CDR3 DNA reads as TGTGCCAGCAGTGAGTGGGTCGGACAGGCAAATGGCTACACCTTC. Translated: CASSEWVGQANGYTF.

V gene TRBV5-6 combines with J gene TRBJ1-3, with D possibly being TRBD1 (5 bases). Germline V gives CDR1 SGHDT, CDR2 YYEEEE. V lost 3 bases, J lost 0 bases, and 10 bases lay in between. This CDR3 region has 15 residues. The DNA for the CDR3 is TGTGCCAGCAGCTCTGGACAAGCCTCTGGAAACACCATATATTTT. Translating it yields CASSSGQASGNTIYF.

This sequence joins TRBV1 and TRBJ1-2; the table calls TRBD1, which could not be checked here. TRBV1 has pseudogene status. CDR3 size: 19 residues. The CDR3 loop reads CTSSQDISPDRHDNYGYTF. For the CDR3, the DNA is TGCACCAGCAGCCAAGATATTTCCCCGGACAGGCATGACAACTATGGCTACACCTTC.

This chain joins TRBV3-1 (or the pseudogene TRBV3-2) and TRBJ1-1, with D possibly matching TRBD1 (5 bases). The CDR3 covers 15 residues. The germline V gene has CDR1 LGHDT and CDR2 YNNKEL (reference sequence). V dropped 1 base and J dropped 6 bases, with 15 bases sitting between them. The CDR3 reads CASSQGGGTGAEAFF. CDR3 bases: TGTGCCAGCAGCCAAGGGGGGGGAACTGGCGCTGAAGCTTTCTTT.

This clone was seen a single time. The V gene is TRBV7-2, the J gene TRBJ2-1, with 10 bases lining up with TRBD1. CDR1 is SGHTA, CDR2 FQGNSA, per germline. This CDR3 is 15 amino acids long. J was trimmed by 9 bases and V by 1 base; bases with no gene match: 6. The CDR3 bases are TGTGCCAGCAGCTTAGAGGGGACAGGGGTCGGTGAGCAGTTCTTC. Encoded protein: CASSLEGTGVGEQFF.

This rearrangement joins TRBV7-9 to TRBJ1-1; 7 nucleotides align to TRBD1. This CDR3 comprises 14 residues. Unmatched junction bases numbered 5, after V lost 7 bases and J lost 0 bases. Germline values: CDR1 SEHNR, CDR2 FQNEAQ (reference sequence). DNA for the CDR3: TGTGCCAGCACTCCAGGACAGGTGAACACTGAAGCTTTCTTT. Translated: CASTPGQVNTEAFF.

The chain has TRBV6-5 and TRBJ2-7; TRBD1 or TRBD2 may be the D gene (6 bases each). Trimming cost V 7 bases and J 2 bases, with 12 bases left between them. This CDR3 region has 13 residues. Germline V gene sequence: CDR1 MNHEY, CDR2 SVGAGI. In DNA form, the CDR3 reads TGTGCCAGCACCAAGAGGGGGGCCTACGAGCAGTACTTC. This translates into CASTKRGAYEQYF.

The chain combines TRBV5-5 with TRBJ1-4; D call uncertain. The V and J ends lost 0 bases and 4 bases respectively, with 13 bases between them. CDR3 length equals 16 residues. The germline CDR1 and CDR2 sequences are SGHKS and YYEKEE (reference sequence). Written as DNA, the CDR3 is TGTGCCAGCAGCTTGGTTAGGGTTAGCGGTAATGAAAAACTGTTTTTT. It yields the protein CASSLVRVSGNEKLFF. Filled out from reference TRBV5-5 and TRBJ1-4, the complete variable domain reads DAGVTQSPTHLIKTRGQQVTLRCSPISGHKSVSWYQQVLGQGPQFIFQYYEKEERGRGNFPDRFSARQFPNYSSELNVNALLLGDSALYLCASSLVRVSGNEKLFFGSGTQLSVL.

In its sample, this clone was seen once. The chain combines TRBV4-2 with TRBJ1-1; D is unresolved. This CDR3 region has 13 residues. Trimming removed 4 bases at V and 1 base at J, with 7 bases between. The V gene's germline CDR1 is LGHNA and CDR2 YNFKEQ. CDR3 coding DNA: TGTGCCAGCAGCCCCTCAGAGAACACTGAAGCTTTCTTT. It specifies CASSPSENTEAFF.

The chain couples TRBV19 to TRBJ2-7; TRBD1 aligns across 7 bases. CDR1 LNHDA and CDR2 SQIVND come from the germline V gene (reference sequence). The CDR3 is made up of 15 amino acids. Trimming cost V 1 base and J 3 bases; bases outside gene matches: 6. The CDR3 DNA sequence: TGTGCCAGTAGTATAGGACAGGGTCCCGTCTACGAGCAGTACTTC. Residues: CASSIGQGPVYEQYF. The full variable domain, its missing parts supplied by reference TRBV19 and TRBJ2-7, is DGGITQSPKYLFRKEGQNVTLSCEQNLNHDAMYWYRQDPGQGLRLIYYSQIVNDFQKGDIAEGYSVSREKKESFPLTVTSAQKNPTAFYLCASSIGQGPVYEQYFGPGTRLTVT.

This sequence joins TRBV18 and TRBJ2-3; TRBD1 is a possible D gene (6 bases). Germline CDR1 and CDR2: KGHSH and LQKENI. Trimming removed 3 bases at V and 4 bases at J, with 11 bases between. CDR3 size: 14 residues. The CDR3 here is CASSPDWGPDTQYF. DNA of the CDR3: TGTGCCAGCTCACCGGACTGGGGGCCAGATACGCAGTATTTT.

The chain recombines TRBV11-3 with TRBJ2-2; D uncertain. V lost 0 bases to trimming and J lost 6 bases, with 2 bases between them. This CDR3 spans 12 amino acids. CDR1 and CDR2 from the germline V gene are SGHNT and YENEEA. The CDR3 loop is CASSLDPGELFF. CDR3 DNA sequence: TGTGCCAGCAGCTTAGATCCCGGGGAGCTGTTTTTT.